The 23 T cell receptor beta chains listed next were all sequenced from one sample in a study of beta chain features in type 1 diabetes. Expressed TCRB transcripts were sequenced after all isolated RNA was converted to cDNA. Libraries were prepared by immunoSEQ multiplex PCR; TCRdb keeps only in-frame clonotypes and omits some of them. The sample holds 300,000 to 400,000 clones; approximately 9.9% are singletons and the top ten take 1%. Study results and limitations: Shorter TCRB CDR3s, moderately but significantly so, marked every one of the four CD4+ subsets in Type 1 diabetes patients.

These TCRs' antigens remain unknown. Sequencing used central memory CD4+ T cells from blood. The receptors shown here come from a man younger than 45 with type 1 diabetes.

The table lists this clone with a few counts. The V call is TRBV6-1, the J call TRBJ2-3; the D gene could be TRBD1 or TRBD2 (7 bases each). The V and J ends lost 0 bases and 1 base respectively, with 14 bases between them. This CDR3 contains 17 residues. Germline CDR1 MNHNS, CDR2 SASEGT. The CDR3 reads CASSEAKTGRGTDTQYF. The CDR3 nucleotides are TGTGCCAGCAGTGAAGCCAAGACAGGGAGGGGCACAGATACGCAGTATTTT.

This clone was seen a few times. The chain uses TRBV7-9 and TRBJ1-3, with TRBD1 as a possible D gene (5 bases). Germline CDR1 SEHNR, CDR2 FQNEAQ (reference sequence). There are 14 residues in the CDR3. The V gene lost 5 bases and the J gene lost 0 bases, with 8 bases spanning the gap. The CDR3 coding sequence is TGTGCCAGCAGCACGACAGTCTCTGGAAACACCATATATTTT. Its protein product is CASSTTVSGNTIYF. Filled out from reference TRBV7-9 and TRBJ1-3, the complete variable domain reads DTGVSQNPRHKITKRGQNVTFRCDPISEHNRLYWYRQTLGQGPEFLTYFQNEAQLEKSRLLSDRFSAERPKGSFSTLEIQRTEQGDSAMYLCASSTTVSGNTIYFGEGSWLTVV.

This clone appeared a few times. The chain employs TRBV7-6 and TRBJ2-7; TRBD1 is a possible D gene (5 bases). The ends were cut back, 5 bases at V and 6 bases at J, with 14 bases in the middle. The CDR3 is made up of 13 amino acids. The germline CDR1 and CDR2 sequences are SGHVS and FNYEAQ. The CDR3 region is CASSPYQGTEQYF. The CDR3 DNA sequence: TGTGCCAGCAGCCCATACCAGGGCACCGAGCAGTACTTC.

This clone was observed a handful of times. The J gene is TRBJ1-5, the V gene TRBV10-3; 7 bases map to TRBD1. The CDR3 is 14 amino acids. Germline V gene data show CDR1 as ENHRY and CDR2 as SYGVKD. J was trimmed by 7 bases and V by 10 bases; bases with no gene match: 13. The CDR3 loop reads CATSQGGQVQPQHF. CDR3 sequence (DNA): TGTGCCACCTCACAAGGTGGACAGGTGCAGCCCCAGCATTTT.

This chain joins TRBV9 and TRBJ1-1, with D unclear. The CDR3 has 14 residues. Per germline, CDR1 SGDLS and CDR2 YYNGEE. V shed 1 base and J shed 1 base, with 8 bases lying between them. The CDR3 loop reads CASSVLGGNTEAFF. In DNA, the CDR3 is TGTGCCAGCAGCGTATTGGGAGGGAACACTGAAGCTTTCTTT. The complete variable domain, with remaining parts taken from reference TRBV9 and TRBJ1-1, reads DSGVTQTPKHLITATGQRVTLRCSPRSGDLSVYWYQQSLDQGLQFLIQYYNGEERAKGNILERFSAQQFPDLHSELNLSSLELGDSALYFCASSVLGGNTEAFFGQGTRLTVV.

The rearrangement links TRBV4-3 to TRBJ1-2; 9 positions agree with TRBD1. Germline CDR1 is LGHNA and CDR2 is YSLEER. Trimming at V came to 4 bases and at J to 3 bases, leaving 6 bases not matched to a gene. The CDR3 totals 15 residues. The CDR3 DNA reads TGCGCCAGCAGCCCCGGGACAGGGAGAGACTATGGCTACACCTTC. Protein product: CASSPGTGRDYGYTF.

J is TRBJ2-5 and V is TRBV7-2; D not certain. Germline assignment: CDR1 SGHTA and CDR2 FQGNSA. Trimming removed 5 bases from V and 4 bases from J, with 14 bases in between. The CDR3 loop spans 14 amino acids. The chain's CDR3 is CASSPRRVGETQYF. The CDR3 DNA sequence: TGTGCCAGCAGCCCCCGCCGGGTCGGAGAGACCCAGTACTTC.

The chain couples TRBV7-7 to TRBJ2-5, with 9 bases fitting TRBD1. Trimming at V came to 5 bases and at J to 5 bases, leaving 12 bases not matched to a gene. The CDR3 covers 16 residues. Germline V CDR1 and CDR2: SSHAT, FNYEAQ (reference sequence). CDR3 nucleotide sequence: TGTGCCAGCAGCCAGGACAGGGGCGCACAGGGGGAGACCCAGTACTTC. Amino acids: CASSQDRGAQGETQYF.

The V call is TRBV28, the J call TRBJ2-3; tentatively, D is TRBD1 (5 bases). V gave up 6 bases and J gave up 6 bases, with 13 bases separating them. The CDR3 has 13 residues. Germline CDR1 reads MDHEN; CDR2 reads SYDVKM. CDR3 bases: TGTGCCAGCAGAGAGACAGCCCATGATACGCAGTATTTT. This encodes CASRETAHDTQYF. Full variable domain (outside the CDR3, taken from reference TRBV28 and TRBJ2-3): DVKVTQSSRYLVKRTGEKVFLECVQDMDHENMFWYRQDPGLGLRLIYFSYDVKMKEKGDIPEGYSVSREKKERFSLILESASTNQTSMYLCASRETAHDTQYFGPGTRLTVL.

This clone was counted only a few times. An end of the junction differs from the germline gene, which may be a read error. J is TRBJ1-2 and V is TRBV6-6; 10 positions match TRBD1. CDR1 and CDR2 from the germline V gene are MNHNY and SVGAGI (reference sequence). The CDR3 runs to 15 residues. The CDR3 loop reads CATSYPWDRGGGYTF. The CDR3 DNA sequence: TGTGCCACCAGTTACCCGTGGGACAGGGGCGGGGGCTACACCTTC.

The chain has TRBV7-9 and TRBJ2-5; possible D gene TRBD2, 5 bases. V shed 5 bases and J shed 6 bases, with 13 bases lying between them. The CDR3 consists of 13 residues. Germline CDR1 SEHNR, CDR2 FQNEAQ (reference sequence). DNA for the CDR3: TGTGCCAGCAGCCTCGCGGCCGGGAAGACCCAGTACTTC. The encoded protein is CASSLAAGKTQYF.

The rearrangement links TRBV7-2 to TRBJ2-3; D not certain. V was trimmed by 5 bases and J by 0 bases, leaving 9 bases between them. Germline CDR1 and CDR2: SGHTA and FQGNSA. The CDR3 is 14 amino acids. The CDR3, as DNA: TGTGCCAGCAGCACGACCACTAGCACAGATACGCAGTATTTT. Translated: CASSTTTSTDTQYF.

This clone was detected a few times. The same CDR3 is also encoded by other DNA sequences in this sample. The rearrangement joins TRBV7-2 to TRBJ2-7, with D possibly matching TRBD1 (6 bases). CDR3 length: 14 amino acids. From germline, CDR1 is SGHTA and CDR2 FQGNSA. Trimming took off 1 base at V and 3 bases at J, with 10 bases between the two ends. This CDR3 is CASSLEDRIYEQYF. Written as DNA, the CDR3 is TGTGCCAGCAGCTTAGAAGACAGGATCTACGAGCAGTACTTC.

The chain carries TRBV7-7 and TRBJ2-5; possibly TRBD2 for D (5 bases). V was shortened by 1 base and J by 5 bases, with 14 bases between the two germline ends. The germline CDR1 and CDR2 sequences are SSHAT and FNYEAQ (reference sequence). The CDR3 loop spans 15 amino acids. This chain's CDR3 is CASSLDRGAAETQYF. DNA of the CDR3: TGTGCCAGCAGCTTAGATCGGGGAGCCGCCGAGACCCAGTACTTC. The whole variable domain, remainder taken from reference TRBV7-7 and TRBJ2-5, is GAGVSQSPRYKVTKRGQDVTLRCDPISSHATLYWYQQALGQGPEFLTYFNYEAQPDKSGLPSDRFSAERPEGSISTLTIQRTEQRDSAMYRCASSLDRGAAETQYFGPGTRLLVL.

In this sample, this clone turned up a few times. V is TRBV5-1 and J is TRBJ1-1; D is ambiguous. The CDR3 consists of 16 residues. The V end lost 0 bases, the J end lost 0 bases, and 12 bases lay between the germline ends. Germline-derived CDR1 and CDR2 are SGHRS and YFSETQ. CDR3 protein: CASSLAGSNLNTEAFF. The CDR3 nucleotides are TGCGCCAGCAGCTTGGCCGGGTCGAACTTGAACACTGAAGCTTTCTTT.

This clone was recorded a few times. This chain joins TRBV5-1 and TRBJ1-5; D is ambiguous. The CDR3 runs to 14 residues. The V gene's germline CDR1 is SGHRS and CDR2 YFSETQ. Trimming shortened V by 1 base and J by 6 bases, and 11 bases separated the two germline ends. The CDR3 spells CASSLYGEGQPQHF. The CDR3 bases are TGCGCCAGCAGCTTGTACGGGGAGGGTCAGCCCCAGCATTTT. The whole variable domain, remainder taken from reference TRBV5-1 and TRBJ1-5, is KAGVTQTPRYLIKTRGQQVTLSCSPISGHRSVSWYQQTPGQGLQFLFEYFSETQRNKGNFPGRFSGRQFSNSRSEMNVSTLELGDSALYLCASSLYGEGQPQHFGDGTRLSIL.

The chain couples TRBV7-2 to TRBJ1-1; tentatively, D is TRBD1 (5 bases). The V gene's germline CDR1 is SGHTA and CDR2 FQGNSA. With 5 bases removed from V and 2 bases from J, the gap between germline ends came to 12 bases. The CDR3 is 14 amino acids. CDR3: CASSKGRLNTEAFF. The DNA of the CDR3 is TGTGCCAGCAGCAAGGGACGGTTAAACACTGAAGCTTTCTTT.

In this sample, this clone turned up a few times. This chain links TRBV27 with TRBJ1-1, with a possible D match to TRBD1 (6 bases). The ends were cut back, 6 bases at V and 7 bases at J, with 15 bases in the middle. Germline V CDR1 and CDR2: MNHEY, SMNVEV (reference sequence). CDR3 size: 13 residues. The CDR3 region has the DNA TGTGCCAGCAGGGGATGGGGGGCAGGTGAAGCTTTCTTT. This encodes CASRGWGAGEAFF.

This clone was found a few times. The chain recombines TRBV28 with TRBJ2-3; 11 bases align to TRBD1. The CDR3 length is 15 residues. The V gene's germline CDR1 is MDHEN and CDR2 SYDVKM. V lost 6 bases, J lost 3 bases, and 5 bases stayed unmatched. CDR3 DNA: TGTGCCAGCAGCGGACAGGGGGCGGGAACAGATACGCAGTATTTT. Encoded protein: CASSGQGAGTDTQYF.

The sample holds a few counts of this clone. The chain links TRBV28 to TRBJ2-5, with a weak D call TRBD1 (5 bases). Trimming pared 7 bases from V and 5 bases from J, leaving 11 bases between. Germline V gene sequence: CDR1 MDHEN, CDR2 SYDVKM. The CDR3 totals 12 residues. The CDR3 bases are TGTGCCAGCAAAGACAGCCGGGAGACCCAGTACTTC. It yields the protein CASKDSRETQYF.

This clone was observed many times. The chain has TRBV6-6 and TRBJ2-1, with 9 bases matching TRBD2. V was pared by 7 bases and J by 5 bases, with 6 bases of the junction left unmatched. The CDR3 loop spans 14 amino acids. Germline-derived CDR1 and CDR2 are MNHNY and SVGAGI (reference sequence). The CDR3 sequence is CASTAAGGDNEQFF. CDR3 bases: TGTGCCAGCACCGCGGCGGGGGGGGACAATGAGCAGTTCTTC.

This clone was picked up a small number of times. The sample holds other DNA sequences that translate to the same CDR3. V usage is TRBV28 and J usage is TRBJ1-6; D gene ambiguous. Trimming pared 5 bases from V and 4 bases from J, leaving 9 bases between. CDR1 and CDR2 from the germline V gene are MDHEN and SYDVKM. The CDR3 totals 14 residues. This CDR3 reads CASSPGSYNSPLHF. CDR3 DNA sequence: TGTGCCAGCAGTCCCGGGTCTTATAATTCACCCCTCCACTTT.

This clone was picked up a small number of times. This chain links TRBV7-2 with TRBJ2-1; 9 bases line up with TRBD2. Germline loops: CDR1 SGHTA, CDR2 FQGNSA. V dropped 7 bases and J dropped 0; count of bases not matched to a gene: 16. The CDR3 consists of 19 residues. The CDR3 reads CASTPARVAGASSYNEQFF. Here the CDR3 DNA reads TGTGCCAGCACGCCAGCTCGGGTAGCGGGGGCAAGCTCCTACAATGAGCAGTTCTTC.